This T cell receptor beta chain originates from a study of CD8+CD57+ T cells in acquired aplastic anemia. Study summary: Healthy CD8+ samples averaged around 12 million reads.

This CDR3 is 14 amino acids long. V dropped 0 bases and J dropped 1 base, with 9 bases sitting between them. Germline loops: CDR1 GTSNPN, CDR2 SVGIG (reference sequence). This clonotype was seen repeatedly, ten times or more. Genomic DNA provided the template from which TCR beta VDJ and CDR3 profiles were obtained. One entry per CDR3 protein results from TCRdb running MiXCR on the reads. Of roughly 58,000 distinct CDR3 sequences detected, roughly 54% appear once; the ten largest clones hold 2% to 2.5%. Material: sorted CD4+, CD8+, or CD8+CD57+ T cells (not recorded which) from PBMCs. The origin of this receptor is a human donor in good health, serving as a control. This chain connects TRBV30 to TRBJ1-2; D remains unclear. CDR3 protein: CAWSVTRYNYGYTF. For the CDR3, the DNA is TGTGCCTGGAGTGTGACACGCTATAACTATGGCTACACCTTC.